This T cell receptor beta chain is drawn from a study of radiation and T cells in renal cell carcinoma. CDR3 length equals 14 residues. The germline gives CDR1 SGHAT, CDR2 FQNNGV. Germline trimming cut 0 bases from V and 5 bases from J; bases unmatched to any gene: 3. General observations from the study: In blood, top tumor clones expanded by 2 weeks, shrinking by 4.

Assay: immunoSEQ multiplex PCR; the TCRdb copy retains only in-frame clones and omits some. This table holds 95,000 to 150,000 clones, roughly 85% found once. This clone occurred many times. Its specificity is not known. Time point: baseline pretreatment blood. Regarding treatment: 15 Gy SBRT to primary tumor, nephrectomy 4 weeks later. Serial blood draws occurred at baseline and 2 and 4 weeks post-SBRT. Clear cell pathology was present in this patient's renal cell carcinoma. V and J are TRBV11-2 and TRBJ2-5, with 7 bases matching TRBD1. The sequenced sample was blood, obtained from a patient whose treatment included radiotherapy and nephrectomy. This clonotype was sampled from a woman aged 55-75 years with renal cell carcinoma. The CDR3 protein is CASSLDPRGETQYF. In DNA form, the CDR3 reads TGTGCCAGCAGCTTAGATCCCAGGGGGGAGACCCAGTACTTC. The full variable domain, its missing parts supplied by reference TRBV11-2 and TRBJ2-5, is EAGVAQSPRYKIIEKRQSVAFWCNPISGHATLYWYQQILGQGPKLLIQFQNNGVVDDSQLPKDRFSAERLKGVDSTLKIQPAKLEDSAVYLCASSLDPRGETQYFGPGTRLLVL.